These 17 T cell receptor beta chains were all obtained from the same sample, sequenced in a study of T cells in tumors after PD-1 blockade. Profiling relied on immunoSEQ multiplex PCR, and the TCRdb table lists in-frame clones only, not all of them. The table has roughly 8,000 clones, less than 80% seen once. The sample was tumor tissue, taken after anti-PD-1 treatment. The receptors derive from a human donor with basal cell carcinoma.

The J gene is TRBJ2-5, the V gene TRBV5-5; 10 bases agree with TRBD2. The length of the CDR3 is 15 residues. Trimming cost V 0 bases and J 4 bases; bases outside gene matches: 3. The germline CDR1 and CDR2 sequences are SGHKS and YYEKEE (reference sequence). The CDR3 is CASSLGSSGGETQYF. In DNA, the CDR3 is TGTGCCAGCAGCTTGGGTTCTAGCGGGGGAGAGACCCAGTACTTC.

The CDR3 sequence: CAWSLGRAGQPQHF. DNA of the CDR3: TGTGCCTGGAGTCTAGGCAGGGCCGGACAGCCCCAGCATTTT. The chain carries TRBV30 and TRBJ1-5; D may be TRBD1 (5 bases). The CDR3 length is 14 residues. V lost 2 bases and J lost 7, with 15 bases in between. CDR1 is GTSNPN, CDR2 SVGIG, per germline (reference sequence).

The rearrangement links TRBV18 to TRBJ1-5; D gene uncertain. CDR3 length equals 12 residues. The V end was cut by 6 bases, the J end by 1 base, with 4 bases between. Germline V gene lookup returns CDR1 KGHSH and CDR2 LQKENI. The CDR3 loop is CASSRSNQPQHF. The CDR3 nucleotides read TGTGCCAGCTCTCGGAGCAATCAGCCCCAGCATTTT.

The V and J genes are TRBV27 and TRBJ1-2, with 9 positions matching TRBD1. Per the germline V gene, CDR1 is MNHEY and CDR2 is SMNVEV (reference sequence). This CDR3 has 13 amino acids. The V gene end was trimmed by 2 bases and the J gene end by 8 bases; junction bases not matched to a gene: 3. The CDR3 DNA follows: TGTGCCAGCAGTTTAAACAGGGGGCGCGGCTACACCTTC. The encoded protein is CASSLNRGRGYTF.

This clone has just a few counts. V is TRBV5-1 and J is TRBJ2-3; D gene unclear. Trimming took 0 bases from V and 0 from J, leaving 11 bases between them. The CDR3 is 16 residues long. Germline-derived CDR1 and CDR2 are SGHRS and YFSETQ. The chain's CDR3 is CASSLAQYASTDTQYF. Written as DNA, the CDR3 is TGCGCCAGCAGCTTGGCTCAATACGCTAGCACAGATACGCAGTATTTT.

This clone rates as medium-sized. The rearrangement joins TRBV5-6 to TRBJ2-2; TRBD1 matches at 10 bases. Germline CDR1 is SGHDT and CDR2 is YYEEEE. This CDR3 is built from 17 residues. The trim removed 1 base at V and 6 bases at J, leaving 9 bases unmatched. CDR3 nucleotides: TGTGCCAGCAGCTTGCCGGGGACAGGGGCCGGGGCCGGGGAGCTGTTTTTT. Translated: CASSLPGTGAGAGELFF.

The CDR3, as DNA: TGTGCCAGCAAGCCGGGACTAGCGGGGGGAACCGGGGAGCTGTTTTTT. It yields the protein CASKPGLAGGTGELFF. The genes are TRBV11-3 and TRBJ2-2; 15 bases line up with TRBD2. CDR3 length: 16 amino acids. CDR1 and CDR2 (germline): SGHNT, YENEEA. Trimming removed 7 bases from V and 5 bases from J; junction bases left unmatched: 5.

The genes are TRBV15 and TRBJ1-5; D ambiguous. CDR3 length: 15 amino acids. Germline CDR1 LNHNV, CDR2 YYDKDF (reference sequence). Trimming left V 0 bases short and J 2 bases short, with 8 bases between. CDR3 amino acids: CATSRDRRGNQPQHF. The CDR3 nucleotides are TGTGCCACCAGCAGAGACAGGAGGGGCAATCAGCCCCAGCATTTT.

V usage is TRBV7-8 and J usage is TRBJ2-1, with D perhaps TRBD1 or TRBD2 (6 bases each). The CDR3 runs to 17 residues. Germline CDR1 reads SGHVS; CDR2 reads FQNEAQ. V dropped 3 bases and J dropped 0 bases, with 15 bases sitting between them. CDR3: CASSLRDILFSYNEQFF. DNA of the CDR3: TGTGCCAGCAGCTTGCGGGACATCCTTTTCTCCTACAATGAGCAGTTCTTC. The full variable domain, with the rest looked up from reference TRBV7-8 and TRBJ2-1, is GAGVSQSPRYKVAKRGQDVALRCDPISGHVSLFWYQQALGQGPEFLTYFQNEAQLDKSGLPSDRFFAERPEGSVSTLKIQRTQQEDSAVYLCASSLRDILFSYNEQFFGPGTRLTVL.

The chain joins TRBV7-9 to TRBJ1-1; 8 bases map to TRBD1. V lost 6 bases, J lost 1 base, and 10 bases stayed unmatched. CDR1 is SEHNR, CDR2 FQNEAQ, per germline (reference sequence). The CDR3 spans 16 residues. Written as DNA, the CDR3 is TGTGCCAGCAGTCCCGAGGCAGGGGGCCCGAACACTGAAGCTTTCTTT. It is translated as CASSPEAGGPNTEAFF.

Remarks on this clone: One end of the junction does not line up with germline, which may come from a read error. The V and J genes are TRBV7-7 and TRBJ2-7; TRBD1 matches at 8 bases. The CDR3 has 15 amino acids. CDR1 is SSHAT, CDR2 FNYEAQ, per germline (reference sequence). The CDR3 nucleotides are TGTGCTAGCAGCCCCGCACAGGGGGACTCCTACGAGCAGTACTTC. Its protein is CASSPAQGDSYEQYF.

The CDR3 region is CASSFRAGGPVDTQYF. The CDR3 nucleotides read TGTGCCAGTAGTTTCCGAGCGGGGGGGCCGGTAGATACGCAGTATTTT. V usage is TRBV19 and J usage is TRBJ2-3, with 10 bases that match TRBD2. The CDR3 spans 16 residues. CDR1 LNHDA and CDR2 SQIVND come from the germline V gene (reference sequence). V was clipped by 5 bases and J by 5 bases; unmatched bases: 10.

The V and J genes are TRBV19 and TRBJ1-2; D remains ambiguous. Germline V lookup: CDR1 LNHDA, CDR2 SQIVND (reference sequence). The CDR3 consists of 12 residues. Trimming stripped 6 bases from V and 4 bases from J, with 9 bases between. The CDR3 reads CASRRGTYGYTF. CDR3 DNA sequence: TGTGCCAGTAGGCGAGGAACCTATGGCTACACCTTC. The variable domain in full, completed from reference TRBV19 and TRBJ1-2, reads DGGITQSPKYLFRKEGQNVTLSCEQNLNHDAMYWYRQDPGQGLRLIYYSQIVNDFQKGDIAEGYSVSREKKESFPLTVTSAQKNPTAFYLCASRRGTYGYTFGSGTRLTVV.

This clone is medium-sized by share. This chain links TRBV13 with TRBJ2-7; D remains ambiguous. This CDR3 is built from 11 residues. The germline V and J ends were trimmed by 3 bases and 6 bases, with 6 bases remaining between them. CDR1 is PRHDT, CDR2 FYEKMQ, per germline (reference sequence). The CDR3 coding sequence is TGTGCCAGCAGCTTTGGGCTCGAGCAGTACTTC. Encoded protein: CASSFGLEQYF.

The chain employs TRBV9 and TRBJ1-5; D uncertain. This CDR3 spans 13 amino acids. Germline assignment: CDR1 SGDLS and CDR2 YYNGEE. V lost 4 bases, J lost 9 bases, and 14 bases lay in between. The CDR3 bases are TGTGCCAGCAGCCCCATTGACGCCGGGCCCCAGCATTTT. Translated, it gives CASSPIDAGPQHF.

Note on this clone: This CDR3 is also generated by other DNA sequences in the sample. Here the CDR3 reads CASSLGRVGNTEAFF. DNA of the CDR3: TGCGCCAGCAGCTTGGGCAGGGTCGGGAACACTGAAGCTTTCTTT. The chain employs TRBV5-1 and TRBJ1-1, with a tentative D call TRBD1 (5 bases). Germline values: CDR1 SGHRS, CDR2 YFSETQ. The V gene lost 0 bases and the J gene lost 1 base, with 10 bases spanning the gap. The CDR3 covers 15 residues.

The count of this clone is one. CDR3 coding DNA: TGTGCCAGCAGCTTAACAGAATACGAGCAGTACTTC. Translated: CASSLTEYEQYF. This chain uses TRBV7-8 with TRBJ2-7, with D uncertain. V lost 2 bases and J 4 bases, leaving 6 bases between the germline ends. The germline gives CDR1 SGHVS, CDR2 FQNEAQ. The CDR3 runs to 12 residues.